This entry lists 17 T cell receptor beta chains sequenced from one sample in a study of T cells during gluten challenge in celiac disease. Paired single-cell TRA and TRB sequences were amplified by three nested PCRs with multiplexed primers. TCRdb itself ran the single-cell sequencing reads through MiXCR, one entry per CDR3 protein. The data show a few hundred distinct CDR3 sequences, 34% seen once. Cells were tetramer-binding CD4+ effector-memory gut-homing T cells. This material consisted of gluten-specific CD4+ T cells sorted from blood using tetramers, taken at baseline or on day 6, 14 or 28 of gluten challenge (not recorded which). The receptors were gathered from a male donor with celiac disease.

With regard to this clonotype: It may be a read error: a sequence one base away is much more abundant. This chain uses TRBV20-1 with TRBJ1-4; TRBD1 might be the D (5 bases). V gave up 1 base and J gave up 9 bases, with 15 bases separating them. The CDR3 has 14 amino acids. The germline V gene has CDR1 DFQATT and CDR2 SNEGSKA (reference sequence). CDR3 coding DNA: TGCAGTGCTAGAGCGTTGGGGGAGGTGAAAAAACTGTTTTTT. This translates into CSARALGEVKKLFF.

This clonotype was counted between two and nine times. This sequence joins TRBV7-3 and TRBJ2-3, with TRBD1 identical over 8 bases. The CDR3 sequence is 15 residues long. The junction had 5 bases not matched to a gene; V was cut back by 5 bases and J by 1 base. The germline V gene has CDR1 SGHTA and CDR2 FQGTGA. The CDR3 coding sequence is TGTGCCAGCAGCATCAGGGGGCAGGGCACAGATACGCAGTATTTT. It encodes CASSIRGQGTDTQYF.

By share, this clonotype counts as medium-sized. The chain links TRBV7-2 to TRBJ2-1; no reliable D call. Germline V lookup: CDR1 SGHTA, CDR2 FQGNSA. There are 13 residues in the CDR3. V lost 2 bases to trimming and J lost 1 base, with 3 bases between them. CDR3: CASSLRSYNEQFF. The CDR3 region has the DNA TGTGCCAGCAGCTTACGTTCCTACAATGAGCAGTTCTTC. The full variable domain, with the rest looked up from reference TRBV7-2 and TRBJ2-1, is GAGVSQSPSNKVTEKGKDVELRCDPISGHTALYWYRQSLGQGLEFLIYFQGNSAPDKSGLPSDRFSAERTGGSVSTLTIQRTQQEDSAVYLCASSLRSYNEQFFGPGTRLTVL.

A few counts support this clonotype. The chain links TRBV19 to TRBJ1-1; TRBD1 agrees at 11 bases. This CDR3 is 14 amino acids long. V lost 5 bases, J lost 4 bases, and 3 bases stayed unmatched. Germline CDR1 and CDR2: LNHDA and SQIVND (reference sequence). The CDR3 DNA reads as TGTGCCAGTAGTTTGGGACAGGGGGGCACTGAAGCTTTCTTT. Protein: CASSLGQGGTEAFF. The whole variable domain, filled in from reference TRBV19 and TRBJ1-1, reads DGGITQSPKYLFRKEGQNVTLSCEQNLNHDAMYWYRQDPGQGLRLIYYSQIVNDFQKGDIAEGYSVSREKKESFPLTVTSAQKNPTAFYLCASSLGQGGTEAFFGQGTRLTVV.

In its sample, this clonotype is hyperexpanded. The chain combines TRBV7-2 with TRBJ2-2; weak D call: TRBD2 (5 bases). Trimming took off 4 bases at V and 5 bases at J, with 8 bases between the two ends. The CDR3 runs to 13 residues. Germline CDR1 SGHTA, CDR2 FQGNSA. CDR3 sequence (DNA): TGTGCCAGCAGCTCGGACTCTACCGGGGAGCTGTTTTTT. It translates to CASSSDSTGELFF. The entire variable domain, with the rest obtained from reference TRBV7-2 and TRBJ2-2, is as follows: GAGVSQSPSNKVTEKGKDVELRCDPISGHTALYWYRQSLGQGLEFLIYFQGNSAPDKSGLPSDRFSAERTGGSVSTLTIQRTQQEDSAVYLCASSSDSTGELFFGEGSRLTVL.

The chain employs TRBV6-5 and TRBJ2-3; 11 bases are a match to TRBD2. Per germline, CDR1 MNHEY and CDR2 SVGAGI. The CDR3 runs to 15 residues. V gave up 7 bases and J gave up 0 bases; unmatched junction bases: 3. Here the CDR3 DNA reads TGTGCCAGCAAATCTAGCGGGGGGAGCACAGATACGCAGTATTTT. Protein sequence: CASKSSGGSTDTQYF.

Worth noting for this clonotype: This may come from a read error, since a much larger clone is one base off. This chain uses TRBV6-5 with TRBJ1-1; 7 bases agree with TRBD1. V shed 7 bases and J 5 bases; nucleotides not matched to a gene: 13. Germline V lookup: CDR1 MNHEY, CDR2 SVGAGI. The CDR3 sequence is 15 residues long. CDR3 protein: CASNDQTGRKTEAFF. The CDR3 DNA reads TGTGCCAGCAATGACCAGACAGGGAGAAAAACTGAAGCTTTCTTT.

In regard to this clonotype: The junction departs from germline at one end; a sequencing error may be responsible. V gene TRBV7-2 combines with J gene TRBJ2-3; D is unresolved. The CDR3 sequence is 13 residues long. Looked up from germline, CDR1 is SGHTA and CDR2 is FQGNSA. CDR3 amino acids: CAGSVRSTDTQYF. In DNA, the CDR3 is TGTGCCGGCAGCGTCCGTAGCACAGATACGCAGTATTTT.

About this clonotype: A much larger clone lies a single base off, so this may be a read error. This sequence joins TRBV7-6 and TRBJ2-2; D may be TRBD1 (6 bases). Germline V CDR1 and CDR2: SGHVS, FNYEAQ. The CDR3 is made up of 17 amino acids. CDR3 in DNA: TGTGCCAGCAGCTTAGTTGGACTGAAGTGGGACACCGAGGAGCTGTTTTTT. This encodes CASSLVGLKWDTEELFF.

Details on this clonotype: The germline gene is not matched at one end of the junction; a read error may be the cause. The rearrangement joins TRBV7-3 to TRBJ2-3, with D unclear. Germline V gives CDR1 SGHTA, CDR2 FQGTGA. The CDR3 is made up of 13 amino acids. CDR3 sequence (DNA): TGTGCCAGCAGCTTCCGTAGCACAGATACGCGGTATTTT. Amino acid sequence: CASSFRSTDTRYF.

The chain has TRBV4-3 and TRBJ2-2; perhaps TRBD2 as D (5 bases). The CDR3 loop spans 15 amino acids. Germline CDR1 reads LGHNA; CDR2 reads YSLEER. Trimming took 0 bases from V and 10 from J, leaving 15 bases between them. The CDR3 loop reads CASSQDPSLVVELFF. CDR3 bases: TGCGCCAGCAGCCAAGACCCTAGCCTAGTAGTGGAGCTGTTTTTT.

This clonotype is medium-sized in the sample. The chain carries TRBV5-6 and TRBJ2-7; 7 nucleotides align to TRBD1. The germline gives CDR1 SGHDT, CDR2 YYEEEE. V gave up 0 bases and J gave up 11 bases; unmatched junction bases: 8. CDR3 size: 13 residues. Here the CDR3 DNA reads TGTGCCAGCAGCTTGGGACAGGGCACGATAAAGTACTTC. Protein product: CASSLGQGTIKYF.

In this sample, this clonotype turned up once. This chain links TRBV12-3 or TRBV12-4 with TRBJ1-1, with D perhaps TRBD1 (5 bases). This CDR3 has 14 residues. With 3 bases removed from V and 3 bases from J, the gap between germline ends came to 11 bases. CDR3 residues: CASSFTGEDTEAFF. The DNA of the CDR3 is TGTGCCAGCAGTTTCACAGGAGAAGACACTGAAGCTTTCTTT.

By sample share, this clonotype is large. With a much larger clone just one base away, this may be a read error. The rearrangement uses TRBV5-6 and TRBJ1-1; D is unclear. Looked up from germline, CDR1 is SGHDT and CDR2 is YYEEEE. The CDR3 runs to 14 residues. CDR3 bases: TGTGCCAGCAGCTTGGTGAATATGAACACTGAAGTTTTCTTT. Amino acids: CASSLVNMNTEVFF.

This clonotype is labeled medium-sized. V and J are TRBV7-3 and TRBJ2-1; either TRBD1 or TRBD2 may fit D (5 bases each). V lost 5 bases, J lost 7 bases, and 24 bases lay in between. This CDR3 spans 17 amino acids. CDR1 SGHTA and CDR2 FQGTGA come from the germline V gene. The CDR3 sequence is CASSPLAGGHLRNEQFF. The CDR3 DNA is TGTGCCAGCAGCCCATTGGCAGGAGGACACCTTAGGAATGAGCAGTTCTTC.

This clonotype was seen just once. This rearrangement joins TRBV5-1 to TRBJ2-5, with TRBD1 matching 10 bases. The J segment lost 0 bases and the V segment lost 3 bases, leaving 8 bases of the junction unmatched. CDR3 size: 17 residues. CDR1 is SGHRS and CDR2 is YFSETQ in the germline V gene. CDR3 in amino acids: CASSWAGTGVYQETQYF. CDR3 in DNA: TGCGCCAGCAGCTGGGCGGGGACAGGGGTGTACCAAGAGACCCAGTACTTC.

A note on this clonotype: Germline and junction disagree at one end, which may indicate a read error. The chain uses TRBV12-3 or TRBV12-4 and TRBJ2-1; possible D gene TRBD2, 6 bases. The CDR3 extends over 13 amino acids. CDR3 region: CASSPGLNPDRVF. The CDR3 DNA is TGTGCCAGCAGTCCGGGACTGAACCCGGACCGGGTCTTC.